What follows describes a single T cell receptor (beta chain). Per the original methods: Estimated nucleated cell counts came from reference gene primer amplification. Sequencing was performed with immunoSEQ multiplex PCR; in TCRdb, only in-frame clones are kept and a portion is missing. The D gene and trimming were derived from the DNA, and the V and J assignments and clone size from that table. This table holds some 250,000 clones, 70% to 90% found once. The sample is drawn from a study of blood T cell repertoires in COVID-19. On the study more broadly: From the United States, Italy and Spain came samples of acute and convalescent COVID-19. Sample material is recorded as cDNA or gDNA derived from T cells, B-cell-depleted T cells, or PBMCs.

Germline V gene data show CDR1 as LNHDA and CDR2 as SQIVND (reference sequence). This CDR3 is built from 10 residues. Trimming removed 9 bases from V and 4 bases from J, with 4 bases in between. The sample was peripheral blood. The clonotype was recovered from a young man who had recovered from COVID-19. The chain combines TRBV19 with TRBJ2-1; no firm D call. The CDR3 loop reads CASGYNEQFF. The DNA for the CDR3 is TGTGCCAGCGGTTACAATGAGCAGTTCTTC.